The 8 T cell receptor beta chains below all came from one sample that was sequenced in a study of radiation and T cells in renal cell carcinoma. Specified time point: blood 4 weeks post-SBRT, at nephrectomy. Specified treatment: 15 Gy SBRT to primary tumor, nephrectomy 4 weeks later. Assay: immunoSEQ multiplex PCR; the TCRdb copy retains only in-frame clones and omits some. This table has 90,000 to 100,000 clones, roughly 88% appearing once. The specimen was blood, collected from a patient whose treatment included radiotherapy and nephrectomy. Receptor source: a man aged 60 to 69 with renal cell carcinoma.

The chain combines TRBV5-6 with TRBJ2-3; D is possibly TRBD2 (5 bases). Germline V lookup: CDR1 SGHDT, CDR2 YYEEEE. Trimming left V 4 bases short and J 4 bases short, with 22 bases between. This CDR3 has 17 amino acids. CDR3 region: CASSPLLATGNADTQYF. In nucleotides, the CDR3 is TGTGCCAGCAGCCCGCTTTTGGCCACGGGAAACGCAGATACGCAGTATTTT.

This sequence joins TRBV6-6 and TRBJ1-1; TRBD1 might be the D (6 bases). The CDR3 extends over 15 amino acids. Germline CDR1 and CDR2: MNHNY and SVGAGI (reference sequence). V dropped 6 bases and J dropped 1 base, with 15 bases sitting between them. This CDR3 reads CASSPGTPGNTEAFF. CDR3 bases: TGTGCCAGCAGCCCAGGGACACCCGGGAACACTGAAGCTTTCTTT.

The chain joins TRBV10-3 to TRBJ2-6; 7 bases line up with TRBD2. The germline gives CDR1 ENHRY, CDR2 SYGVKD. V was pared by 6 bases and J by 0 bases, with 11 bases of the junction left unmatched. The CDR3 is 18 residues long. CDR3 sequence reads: CAIRDLAEVFSGANVLTF. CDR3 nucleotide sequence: TGTGCCATCAGAGACCTAGCGGAAGTTTTCTCTGGGGCCAACGTCCTGACTTTC.

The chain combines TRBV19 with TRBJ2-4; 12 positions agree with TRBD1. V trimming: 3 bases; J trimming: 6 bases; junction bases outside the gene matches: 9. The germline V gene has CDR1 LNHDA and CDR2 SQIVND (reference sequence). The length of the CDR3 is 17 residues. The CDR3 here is CASSIPGDRGRRNIQYF. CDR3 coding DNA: TGTGCCAGTAGTATCCCCGGGGACAGGGGGCGCAGAAACATTCAGTACTTC.

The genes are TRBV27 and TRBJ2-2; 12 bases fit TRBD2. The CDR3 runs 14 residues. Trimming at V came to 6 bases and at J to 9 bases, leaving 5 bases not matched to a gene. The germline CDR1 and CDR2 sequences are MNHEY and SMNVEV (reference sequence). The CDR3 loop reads CASRTSGRNRELFF. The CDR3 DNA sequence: TGTGCCAGCAGGACTAGCGGGAGAAACCGGGAGCTGTTTTTT.

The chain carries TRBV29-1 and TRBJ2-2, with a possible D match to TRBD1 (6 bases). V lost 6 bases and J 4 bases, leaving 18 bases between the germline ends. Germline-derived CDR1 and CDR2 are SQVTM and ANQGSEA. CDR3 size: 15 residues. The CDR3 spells CSVLSEDSFTGELFF. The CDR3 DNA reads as TGCAGCGTCCTATCGGAGGACAGCTTCACCGGGGAGCTGTTTTTT.

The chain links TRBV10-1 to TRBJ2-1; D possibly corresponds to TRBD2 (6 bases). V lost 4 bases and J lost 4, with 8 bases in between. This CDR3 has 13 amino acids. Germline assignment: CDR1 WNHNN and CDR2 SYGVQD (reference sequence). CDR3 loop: CASSVSGYNEQFF. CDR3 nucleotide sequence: TGCGCCAGCAGTGTTAGCGGATACAATGAGCAGTTCTTC.

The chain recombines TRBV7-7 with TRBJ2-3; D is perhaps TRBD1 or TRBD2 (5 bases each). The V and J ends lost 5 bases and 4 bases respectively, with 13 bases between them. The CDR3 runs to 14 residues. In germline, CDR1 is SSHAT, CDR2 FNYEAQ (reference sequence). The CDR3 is CASSPDRGADTQYF. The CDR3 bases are TGTGCCAGCAGCCCCGATAGAGGGGCAGATACGCAGTATTTT.